This T cell receptor (beta chain) was recovered during a study of cytomegalovirus exposure and HLA in healthy donors. Study as a whole: There were fewer than 130 million unique TCR beta sequences, drawn from about 180 million T cells, in an earlier analysis.

Germline V CDR1 and CDR2: GTSNPN, SVGIG (reference sequence). CDR3 length: 14 residues. J was trimmed by 9 bases and V by 4 bases; bases with no gene match: 9. The PCR employed 60 Vbeta primers together with 13 Jbeta primers. The data were produced by immunoSEQ multiplex PCR, yet TCRdb's version contains in-frame clones alone and is incomplete. The sample holds over 95,000 clones, 74% seen once. The receptor was derived from a human donor in good health. Source material: PBMCs. The V call is TRBV30, the J call TRBJ2-1, with 10 bases fitting TRBD1. This chain's CDR3 is CAWTRQGAIREQFF. DNA for the CDR3: TGTGCCTGGACGAGACAGGGGGCGATTCGTGAGCAGTTCTTC.